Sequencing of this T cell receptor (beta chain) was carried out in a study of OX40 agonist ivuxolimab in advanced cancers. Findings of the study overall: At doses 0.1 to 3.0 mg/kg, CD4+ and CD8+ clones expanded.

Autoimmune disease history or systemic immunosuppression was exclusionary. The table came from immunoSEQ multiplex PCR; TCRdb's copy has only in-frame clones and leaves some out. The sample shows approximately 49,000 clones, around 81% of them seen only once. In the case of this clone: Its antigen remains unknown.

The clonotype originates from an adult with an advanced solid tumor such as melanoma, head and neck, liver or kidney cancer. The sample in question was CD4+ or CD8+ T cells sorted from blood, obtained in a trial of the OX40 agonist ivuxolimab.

CDR3 protein: CSAGTGNGYEQYF. The CDR3 bases are TGCAGCGCAGGGACAGGGAACGGCTACGAGCAGTACTTC. This chain uses TRBV29-1 with TRBJ2-7, with TRBD1 matching over 9 bases. This CDR3 is built from 13 residues. Losses at the gene ends were 7 bases for V and 3 bases for J; bases not matched to a gene: 7. Germline V gene lookup returns CDR1 SQVTM and CDR2 ANQGSEA.